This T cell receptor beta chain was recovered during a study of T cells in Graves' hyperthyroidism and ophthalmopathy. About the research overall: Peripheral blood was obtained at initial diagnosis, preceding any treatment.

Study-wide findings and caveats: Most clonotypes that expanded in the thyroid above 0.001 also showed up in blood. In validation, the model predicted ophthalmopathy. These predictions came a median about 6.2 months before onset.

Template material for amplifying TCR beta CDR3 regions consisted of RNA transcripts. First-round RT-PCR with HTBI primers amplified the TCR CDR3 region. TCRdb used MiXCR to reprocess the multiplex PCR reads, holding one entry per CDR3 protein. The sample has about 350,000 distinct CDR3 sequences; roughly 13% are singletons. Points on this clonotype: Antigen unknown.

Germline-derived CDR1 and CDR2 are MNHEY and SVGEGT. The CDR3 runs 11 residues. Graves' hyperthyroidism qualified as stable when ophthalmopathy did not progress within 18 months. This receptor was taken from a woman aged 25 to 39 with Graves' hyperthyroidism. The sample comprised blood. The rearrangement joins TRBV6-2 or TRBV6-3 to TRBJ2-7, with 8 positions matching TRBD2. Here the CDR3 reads CGTGGPYEQYF. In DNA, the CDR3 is TGTGGGACGGGAGGGCCCTACGAGCAGTACTTC.